This T cell receptor beta chain emerged from a study of blood T cell repertoires in COVID-19. Study at large: Sample material is recorded as cDNA or gDNA derived from T cells, B-cell-depleted T cells, or PBMCs.

Some clones are missing from TCRdb's copy, which holds only in-frame ones; the method was immunoSEQ multiplex PCR. The sample contains a few hundred thousand clones, 88% of which appear only once. Germline CDR1 MDHEN, CDR2 SYDVKM. The V segment lost 8 bases and the J segment 7 bases; nucleotides outside the gene matches: 17. This CDR3 contains 16 residues. The V call is TRBV28, the J call TRBJ2-1; 7 bases fit TRBD2. The sequence was collected from a woman aged 30 to 39 who had recovered from COVID-19. Sequencing was done on a sample of peripheral blood. The CDR3 nucleotides read TGTGCCAGCCCCCCAGACGCTAGCGGCCGATGGAATGAGCAGTTCTTC. This codes for CASPPDASGRWNEQFF.